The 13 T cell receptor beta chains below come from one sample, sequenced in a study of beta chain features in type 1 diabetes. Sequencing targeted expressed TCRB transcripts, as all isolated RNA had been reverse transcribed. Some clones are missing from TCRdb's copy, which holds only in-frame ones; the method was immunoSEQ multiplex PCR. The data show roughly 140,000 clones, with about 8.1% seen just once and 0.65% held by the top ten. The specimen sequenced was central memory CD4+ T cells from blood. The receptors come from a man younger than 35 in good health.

The CDR3 DNA follows: TGTGCCAGCAGCCTGGACAGGGTTGATCAGCCCCAGCATTTT. As protein: CASSLDRVDQPQHF. The chain combines TRBV4-2 with TRBJ1-5, with TRBD1 identical over 8 bases. Trimming at V came to 4 bases and at J to 5 bases, leaving 4 bases not matched to a gene. The CDR3 length is 14 residues. Germline CDR1 reads LGHNA; CDR2 reads YNFKEQ.

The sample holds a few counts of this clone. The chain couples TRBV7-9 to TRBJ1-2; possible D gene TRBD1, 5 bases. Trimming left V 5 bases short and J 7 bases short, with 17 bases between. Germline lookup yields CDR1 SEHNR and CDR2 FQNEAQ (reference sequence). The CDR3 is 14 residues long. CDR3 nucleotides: TGTGCCAGCAGCAAAAATCAGGGCATCCGTGGCTACACCTTC. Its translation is CASSKNQGIRGYTF.

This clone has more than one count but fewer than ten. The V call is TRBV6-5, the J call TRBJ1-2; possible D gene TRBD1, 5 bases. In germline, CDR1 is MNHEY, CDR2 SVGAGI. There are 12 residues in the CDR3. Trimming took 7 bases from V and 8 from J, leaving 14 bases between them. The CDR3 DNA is TGTGCCAGCAATAAGCGGGGGTCAGGCTACACCTTC. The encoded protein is CASNKRGSGYTF.

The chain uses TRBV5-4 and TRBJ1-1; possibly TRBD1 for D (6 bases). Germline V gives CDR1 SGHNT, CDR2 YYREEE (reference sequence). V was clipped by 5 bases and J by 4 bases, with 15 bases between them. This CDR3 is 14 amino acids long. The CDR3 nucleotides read TGTGCCAGCAGTAACAGGGAAGGGCTCACTGAAGCTTTCTTT. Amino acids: CASSNREGLTEAFF. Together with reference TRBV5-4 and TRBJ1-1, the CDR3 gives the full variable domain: ETGVTQSPTHLIKTRGQQVTLRCSSQSGHNTVSWYQQALGQGPQFIFQYYREEENGRGNFPPRFSGLQFPNYSSELNVNALELDDSALYLCASSNREGLTEAFFGQGTRLTVV.

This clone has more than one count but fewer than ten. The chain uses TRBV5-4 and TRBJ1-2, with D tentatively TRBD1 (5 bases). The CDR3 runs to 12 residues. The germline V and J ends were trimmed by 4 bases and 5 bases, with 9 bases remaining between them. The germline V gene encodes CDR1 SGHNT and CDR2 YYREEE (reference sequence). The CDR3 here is CASSGAGYGYTF. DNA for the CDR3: TGTGCCAGCAGCGGGGCGGGATATGGCTACACCTTC.

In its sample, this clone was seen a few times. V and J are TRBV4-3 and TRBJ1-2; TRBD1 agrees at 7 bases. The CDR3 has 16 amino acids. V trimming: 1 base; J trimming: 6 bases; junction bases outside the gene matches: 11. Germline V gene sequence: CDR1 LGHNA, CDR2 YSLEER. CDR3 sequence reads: CASSQGVSGQQNGYTF. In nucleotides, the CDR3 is TGCGCCAGCAGCCAAGGCGTGTCGGGACAGCAAAATGGCTACACCTTC.

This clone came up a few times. The CDR3, as DNA: TGTGCCAGCAGCTTCCTGACAGGCACAGATACGCAGTATTTT. Protein sequence: CASSFLTGTDTQYF. The chain joins TRBV5-4 to TRBJ2-3, with a possible D match to TRBD1 (5 bases). Germline CDR1 is SGHNT and CDR2 is YYREEE (reference sequence). Trimming took off 2 bases at V and 1 base at J, with 8 bases between the two ends. This CDR3 spans 14 amino acids.

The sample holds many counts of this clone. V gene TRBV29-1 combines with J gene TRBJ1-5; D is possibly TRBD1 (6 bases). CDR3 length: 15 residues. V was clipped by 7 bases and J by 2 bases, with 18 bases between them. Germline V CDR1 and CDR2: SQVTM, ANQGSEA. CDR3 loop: CSASTGAGGNQPQHF. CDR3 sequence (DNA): TGCAGCGCCTCGACCGGGGCAGGGGGCAATCAGCCCCAGCATTTT.

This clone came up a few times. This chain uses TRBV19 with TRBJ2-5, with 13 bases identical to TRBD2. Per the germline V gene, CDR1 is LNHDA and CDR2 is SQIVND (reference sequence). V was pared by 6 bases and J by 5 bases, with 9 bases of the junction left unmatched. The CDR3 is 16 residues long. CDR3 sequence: CASRTTSGRMSETQYF. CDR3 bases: TGTGCCAGTAGGACGACTAGCGGGAGGATGTCGGAGACCCAGTACTTC. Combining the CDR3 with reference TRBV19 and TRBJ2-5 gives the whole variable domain DGGITQSPKYLFRKEGQNVTLSCEQNLNHDAMYWYRQDPGQGLRLIYYSQIVNDFQKGDIAEGYSVSREKKESFPLTVTSAQKNPTAFYLCASRTTSGRMSETQYFGPGTRLLVL.

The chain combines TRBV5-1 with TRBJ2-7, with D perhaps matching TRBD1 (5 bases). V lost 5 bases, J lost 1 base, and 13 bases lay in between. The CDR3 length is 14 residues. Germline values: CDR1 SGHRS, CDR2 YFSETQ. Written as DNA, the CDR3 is TGCGCCAGCAGGACAGAGATCGCATCCTACGAGCAGTACTTC. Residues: CASRTEIASYEQYF.

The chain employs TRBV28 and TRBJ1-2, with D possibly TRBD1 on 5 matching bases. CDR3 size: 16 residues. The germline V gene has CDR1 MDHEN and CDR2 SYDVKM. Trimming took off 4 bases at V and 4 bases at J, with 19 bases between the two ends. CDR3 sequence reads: CASSSRGGHLVYGYTF. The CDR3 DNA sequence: TGTGCCAGCAGTTCACGGGGGGGTCATTTAGTCTATGGCTACACCTTC.

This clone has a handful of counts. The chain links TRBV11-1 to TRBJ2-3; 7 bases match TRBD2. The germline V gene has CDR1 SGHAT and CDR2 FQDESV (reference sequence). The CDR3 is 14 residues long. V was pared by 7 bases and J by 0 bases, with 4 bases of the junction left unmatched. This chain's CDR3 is CASTRTRSTDTQYF. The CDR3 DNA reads TGTGCCAGCACTAGGACTAGGAGCACAGATACGCAGTATTTT.

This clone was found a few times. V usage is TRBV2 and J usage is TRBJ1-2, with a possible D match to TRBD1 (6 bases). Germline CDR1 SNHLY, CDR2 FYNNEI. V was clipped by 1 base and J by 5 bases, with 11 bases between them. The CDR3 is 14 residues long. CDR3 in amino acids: CASSEGTAAYGYTF. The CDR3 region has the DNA TGTGCCAGCAGTGAAGGGACAGCGGCATATGGCTACACCTTC.